This passage covers 21 T cell receptor beta chains from one sample sequenced in a study of T cells after posttransplantation cyclophosphamide. Cells defined as naive were viable CD3+CD4+ or CD3+CD8+ and CCR7+CD45RA+CD45RO-CD95-CD27+CD28+. TCRdb's table, derived via immunoSEQ multiplex PCR, lists solely in-frame clones and lacks some. The profile covers some 33,000 clones, with roughly nine tenths appearing a single time and 0.09% to 0.12% taken by the ten largest. Sequencing was carried out using naive CD4+ T cells sorted from blood. Source of these receptors: a man aged 25-45 years in good health and a related stem cell transplant donor.

The chain recombines TRBV6-5 with TRBJ2-6, with 7 bases identical to TRBD1. V gave up 5 bases and J gave up 8 bases; unmatched junction bases: 6. CDR1 is MNHEY and CDR2 is SVGAGI in the germline V gene. The CDR3 runs 14 residues. The CDR3, as DNA: TGTGCCAGCAGTGACTTCAGGGGGACCAACGTCCTGACTTTC. Amino acid sequence: CASSDFRGTNVLTF.

This clone was counted only a few times. V usage is TRBV5-1 and J usage is TRBJ2-7; D is undetermined. CDR3 length equals 16 residues. V dropped 0 bases and J dropped 2 bases, with 15 bases sitting between them. From germline, CDR1 is SGHRS and CDR2 YFSETQ. The CDR3 loop is CASSLGINRVTYEQYF. The CDR3 DNA sequence: TGCGCCAGCAGCTTGGGGATAAACAGAGTGACCTACGAGCAGTACTTC.

This clone was picked up one time. J is TRBJ2-3 and V is TRBV29-1, with 11 positions matching TRBD1. Looked up from germline, CDR1 is SQVTM and CDR2 is ANQGSEA. This CDR3 region has 14 residues. V was pared by 7 bases and J by 1 base, with 4 bases of the junction left unmatched. This CDR3 reads CSAGTGGGTDTQYF. The CDR3 DNA reads as TGCAGCGCCGGGACAGGGGGAGGCACAGATACGCAGTATTTT.

The gene calls are TRBV5-6 and TRBJ2-2, with TRBD1 as a possible D gene (5 bases). The CDR3 contains 15 residues. CDR1 and CDR2 from the germline V gene are SGHDT and YYEEEE. With 1 base removed from V and 6 bases from J, the gap between germline ends came to 13 bases. The CDR3 nucleotides read TGTGCCAGCAGCTTGATGGGCAGGGCGTCCGGGGAGCTGTTTTTT. Encoded protein: CASSLMGRASGELFF.

The CDR3 region has the DNA TGTGCCAGCATTAGAACAGGGAACACTGAAGCTTTCTTT. Translation gives CASIRTGNTEAFF. This chain connects TRBV5-4 to TRBJ1-1; TRBD1 is a possible D gene (5 bases). Germline CDR1 reads SGHNT; CDR2 reads YYREEE (reference sequence). CDR3 length equals 13 residues. V lost 6 bases and J lost 1, with 10 bases in between.

V and J are TRBV5-1 and TRBJ1-1; TRBD1 matches 8 bases. Trimming removed 8 bases from V and 3 bases from J; junction bases left unmatched: 6. Germline loops: CDR1 SGHRS, CDR2 YFSETQ. The CDR3 runs to 13 residues. The CDR3 DNA sequence: TGCGCCAGTTCCAGGGGGCGTGACACTGAAGCTTTCTTT. Amino acids: CASSRGRDTEAFF.

The V and J genes are TRBV14 and TRBJ2-5; D not certain. Germline values: CDR1 SGHDN, CDR2 FVKESK. This CDR3 region has 13 residues. The V end lost 0 bases, the J end lost 5 bases, and 7 bases lay between the germline ends. CDR3 sequence: CASSQDLLETQYF. In DNA, the CDR3 is TGTGCCAGCAGCCAAGATCTGTTGGAGACCCAGTACTTC. Full variable domain (outside the CDR3, taken from reference TRBV14 and TRBJ2-5): EAGVTQFPSHSVIEKGQTVTLRCDPISGHDNLYWYRRVMGKEIKFLLHFVKESKQDESGMPNNRFLAERTGGTYSTLKVQPAELEDSGVYFCASSQDLLETQYFGPGTRLLVL.

The chain uses TRBV11-2 and TRBJ2-3; D remains ambiguous. The germline V gene encodes CDR1 SGHAT and CDR2 FQNNGV. Trimming shortened V by 0 bases and J by 0 bases, and 4 bases separated the two germline ends. The CDR3 covers 14 residues. The CDR3 loop is CASSLDRSTDTQYF. CDR3 bases: TGTGCCAGCAGCTTAGACCGTAGCACAGATACGCAGTATTTT. The full variable domain, in which reference TRBV11-2 and TRBJ2-3 provide the parts outside the CDR3, is EAGVAQSPRYKIIEKRQSVAFWCNPISGHATLYWYQQILGQGPKLLIQFQNNGVVDDSQLPKDRFSAERLKGVDSTLKIQPAKLEDSAVYLCASSLDRSTDTQYFGPGTRLTVL.

This chain joins TRBV5-1 and TRBJ2-1; 8 bases align to TRBD1. The trim removed 0 bases at V and 5 bases at J, leaving 4 bases unmatched. The CDR3 spans 15 residues. Germline lookup yields CDR1 SGHRS and CDR2 YFSETQ. The DNA of the CDR3 is TGCGCCAGCAGCTTGGGGACAGGGCCCCACAATGAGCAGTTCTTC. It translates to CASSLGTGPHNEQFF.

The chain employs TRBV28 and TRBJ1-1, with 7 bases identical to TRBD1. The germline gives CDR1 MDHEN, CDR2 SYDVKM. The CDR3 is made up of 16 amino acids. V gave up 2 bases and J gave up 4 bases; unmatched junction bases: 10. This CDR3 reads CASSLVGRGVRTEAFF. The CDR3 nucleotides are TGTGCCAGCAGTTTAGTTGGCAGGGGGGTTCGCACTGAAGCTTTCTTT.

The CDR3: CASSIDGRGSEAFF. In DNA form, the CDR3 reads TGTGCCAGTAGTATAGACGGAAGGGGGTCTGAAGCTTTCTTT. The chain carries TRBV19 and TRBJ1-1; tentative D call: TRBD1 (6 bases). Germline V lookup: CDR1 LNHDA, CDR2 SQIVND (reference sequence). CDR3 size: 14 residues. The V and J ends lost 0 bases and 6 bases respectively, with 11 bases between them.

The gene calls are TRBV19 and TRBJ1-5; 8 nucleotides line up with TRBD1. Germline values: CDR1 LNHDA, CDR2 SQIVND (reference sequence). The V and J ends lost 4 bases and 0 bases, in that order; junction bases with no gene match: 14. The CDR3 has 19 amino acids. CDR3 loop: CASSTRTGKVRDSNQPQHF. For the CDR3, the DNA is TGTGCCAGTAGTACCAGGACAGGGAAGGTCCGGGATAGCAATCAGCCCCAGCATTTT.

This rearrangement joins TRBV9 to TRBJ1-3; D not resolved. The CDR3 covers 16 residues. CDR1 and CDR2 from the germline V gene are SGDLS and YYNGEE. V lost 0 bases to trimming and J lost 2 bases, with 12 bases between them. Here the CDR3 reads CASSVVPTAAGNTIYF. The CDR3 DNA reads TGTGCCAGCAGCGTAGTTCCCACAGCCGCTGGAAACACCATATATTTT.

This sequence joins TRBV10-2 and TRBJ1-1; perhaps TRBD1 as D (5 bases). The length of the CDR3 is 13 residues. Germline V gene sequence: CDR1 WSHSY, CDR2 SAAADI. V was pared by 6 bases and J by 0 bases, with 8 bases between. In DNA, the CDR3 is TGCGCCAGCAGAAGACAGATGAACACTGAAGCTTTCTTT. It translates to CASRRQMNTEAFF.

This sequence joins TRBV15 and TRBJ1-2; D call uncertain. The CDR3 covers 14 residues. In germline, CDR1 is LNHNV, CDR2 YYDKDF (reference sequence). V was pared by 2 bases and J by 8 bases, with 15 bases between. This chain's CDR3 is CATSRFSGPGGYTF. DNA of the CDR3: TGTGCCACCAGCAGATTCAGCGGACCCGGCGGCTACACCTTC.

CDR3 region: CASSLGATGGLFGTQYF. CDR3 DNA: TGTGCCAGCAGCTTGGGGGCGACAGGGGGCCTATTTGGTACGCAGTATTTT. The V and J genes are TRBV5-4 and TRBJ2-3; 10 bases are a match to TRBD1. This CDR3 region has 17 residues. Looked up from germline, CDR1 is SGHNT and CDR2 is YYREEE (reference sequence). V shed 0 bases, J shed 8 bases, and the junction held 12 bases outside the gene matches.

CDR3 nucleotides: TGTGCCAGCAGCTTACGGAGGGGACGAGTAGAGACCCAGTACTTC. This codes for CASSLRRGRVETQYF. V usage is TRBV11-2 and J usage is TRBJ2-5, with TRBD2 as a possible D gene (6 bases). V lost 2 bases and J 4 bases, leaving 14 bases between the germline ends. There are 15 residues in the CDR3. CDR1 and CDR2 from the germline V gene are SGHAT and FQNNGV.

This chain connects TRBV11-3 to TRBJ2-3; 10 nucleotides line up with TRBD1. V dropped 4 bases and J dropped 5; count of bases not matched to a gene: 6. CDR1 is SGHNT and CDR2 is YENEEA in the germline V gene. The CDR3 covers 15 residues. CDR3 sequence (DNA): TGTGCCAGCAGCTCACGGACAGGGGGAATAGATACGCAGTATTTT. Encoded protein: CASSSRTGGIDTQYF. Using reference TRBV11-3 and TRBJ2-3 for the parts outside the CDR3, the full variable domain is EAGVVQSPRYKIIEKKQPVAFWCNPISGHNTLYWYLQNLGQGPELLIRYENEEAVDDSQLPKDRFSAERLKGVDSTLKIQPAELGDSAVYLCASSSRTGGIDTQYFGPGTRLTVL.

The chain is built from TRBV19 and TRBJ2-2; TRBD1 is a possible D gene (7 bases). Trimming left V 5 bases short and J 1 base short, with 11 bases between. CDR3 length equals 15 residues. The germline gives CDR1 LNHDA, CDR2 SQIVND (reference sequence). The CDR3 sequence is CASSHRGLNTGELFF. The CDR3 DNA reads as TGTGCCAGTAGTCACAGGGGACTGAACACCGGGGAGCTGTTTTTT.

V and J are TRBV2 and TRBJ1-1; no reliable D call. Trimming took 3 bases from V and 4 from J, leaving 12 bases between them. Germline-derived CDR1 and CDR2 are SNHLY and FYNNEI. CDR3 size: 14 residues. The CDR3 loop reads CASSEGRAGTEAFF. Here the CDR3 DNA reads TGTGCCAGCAGTGAGGGAAGGGCGGGCACTGAAGCTTTCTTT.

The chain employs TRBV5-1 and TRBJ2-5, with 12 positions matching TRBD2. TRBJ2-7 explains the end of the DNA better; the J call may be wrong. Germline lookup yields CDR1 SGHRS and CDR2 YFSETQ. This CDR3 has 15 residues. The CDR3 DNA reads TGCGCCAGCAGCTCGGGACTAGCGGGTCCCTACGAGCAGTACTTC. Protein sequence: CASSSGLAGPYEQYF.